Described below is a single TCR beta chain sequence and its context. The antigen remains undetermined. This record comes from a study of regulatory T cells in long-lasting Graves disease. In building TCR beta libraries, iRepertoire HTBI primers were used together with Arm-PCR of CDR3 regions. TCRdb re-called the multiplex PCR reads with MiXCR, one entry per CDR3 protein. The sample lists roughly 320,000 distinct CDR3 sequences; approximately 15% were seen once. CDR1 and CDR2 from the germline V gene are SGHRS and YFSETQ. This CDR3 has 17 residues. J was trimmed by 2 bases and V by 6 bases; bases with no gene match: 11. Stated time point: newly diagnosed GD, antithyroid drugs for less than 3 months. After RNA was extracted from PBMCs, the TCR library was made from it. General observations from the study: Gene preferences differed: TRBV28, TRBJ1-2, TRBJ2-5 in persistent cases. For persistent Graves' patients, TCR diversity was lower than for newly diagnosed ones.

These data also formed part of another study, on T cells in Graves' hyperthyroidism and ophthalmopathy. This second study notes: Blood shared most expanded thyroid clonotypes above 0.001.

The TCR was taken from a man aged 35-49 years with Graves disease. The sample was peripheral blood mononuclear cells (PBMCs), taken at new diagnosis, from a patient treated with antithyroid drugs. The V gene is TRBV5-1, the J gene TRBJ2-3, with TRBD2 identical over 11 bases. In DNA, the CDR3 is TGCGCCAGCAATCTGGCGGCTAGCGGGGGGCTCACAGATACGCAGTATTTT. This codes for CASNLAASGGLTDTQYF.